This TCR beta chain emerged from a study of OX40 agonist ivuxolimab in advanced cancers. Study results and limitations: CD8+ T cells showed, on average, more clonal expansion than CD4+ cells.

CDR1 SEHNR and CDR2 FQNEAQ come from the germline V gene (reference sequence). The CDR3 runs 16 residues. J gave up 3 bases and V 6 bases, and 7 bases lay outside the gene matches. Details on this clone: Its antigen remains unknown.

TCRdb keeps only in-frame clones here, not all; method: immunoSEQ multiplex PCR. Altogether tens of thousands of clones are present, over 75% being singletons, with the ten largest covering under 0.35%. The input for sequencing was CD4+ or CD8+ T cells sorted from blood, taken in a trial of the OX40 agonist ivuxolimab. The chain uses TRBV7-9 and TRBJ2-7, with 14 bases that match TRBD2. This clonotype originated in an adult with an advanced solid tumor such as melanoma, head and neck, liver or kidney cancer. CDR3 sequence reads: CASRRGLAGVGYEQYF. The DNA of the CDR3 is TGTGCCAGCAGAAGGGGACTAGCGGGAGTCGGCTACGAGCAGTACTTC.